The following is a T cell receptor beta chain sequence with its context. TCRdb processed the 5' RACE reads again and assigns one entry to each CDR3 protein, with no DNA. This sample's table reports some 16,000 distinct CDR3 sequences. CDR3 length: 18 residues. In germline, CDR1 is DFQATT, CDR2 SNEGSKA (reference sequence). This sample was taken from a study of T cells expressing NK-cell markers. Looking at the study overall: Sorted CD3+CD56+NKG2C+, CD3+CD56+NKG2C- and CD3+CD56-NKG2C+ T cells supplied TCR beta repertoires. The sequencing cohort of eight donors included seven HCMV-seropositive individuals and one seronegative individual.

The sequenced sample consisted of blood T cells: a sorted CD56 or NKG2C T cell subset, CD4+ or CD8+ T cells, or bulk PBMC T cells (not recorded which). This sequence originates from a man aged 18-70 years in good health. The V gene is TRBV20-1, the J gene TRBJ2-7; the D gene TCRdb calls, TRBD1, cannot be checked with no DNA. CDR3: CSARSWRAGGDLVYEQYF.